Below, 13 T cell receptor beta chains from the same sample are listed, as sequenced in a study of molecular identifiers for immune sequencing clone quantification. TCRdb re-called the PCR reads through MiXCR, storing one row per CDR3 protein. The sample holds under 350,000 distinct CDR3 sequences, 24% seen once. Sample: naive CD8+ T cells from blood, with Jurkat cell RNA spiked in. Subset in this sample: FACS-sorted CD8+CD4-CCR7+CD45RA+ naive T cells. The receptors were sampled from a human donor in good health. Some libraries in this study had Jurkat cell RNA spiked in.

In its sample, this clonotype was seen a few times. The CDR3 coding sequence is TGTGCCAGCAGTCGATACCTTGGGACAGTCCAAGAGACCCAGTACTTC. Its translation is CASSRYLGTVQETQYF. V usage is TRBV28 and J usage is TRBJ2-5; 7 nucleotides align to TRBD1. Germline V CDR1 and CDR2: MDHEN, SYDVKM. The CDR3 totals 16 residues. With V trimmed by 5 bases and J by 1 base, 10 bases remained unmatched.

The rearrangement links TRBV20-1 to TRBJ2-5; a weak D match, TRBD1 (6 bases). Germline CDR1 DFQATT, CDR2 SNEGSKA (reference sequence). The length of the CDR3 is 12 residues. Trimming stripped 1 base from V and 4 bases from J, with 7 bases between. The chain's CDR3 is CSARVGGETQYF. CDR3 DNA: TGCAGTGCTAGAGTAGGGGGAGAGACCCAGTACTTC.

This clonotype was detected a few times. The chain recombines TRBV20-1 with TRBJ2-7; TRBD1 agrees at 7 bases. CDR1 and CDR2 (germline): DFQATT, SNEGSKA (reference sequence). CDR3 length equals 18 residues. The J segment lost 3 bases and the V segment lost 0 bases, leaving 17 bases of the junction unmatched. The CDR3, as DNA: TGCAGTGCTAGAGATCCAACCACTATAAGGGGGCCCGACTACGAGCAGTACTTC. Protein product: CSARDPTTIRGPDYEQYF.

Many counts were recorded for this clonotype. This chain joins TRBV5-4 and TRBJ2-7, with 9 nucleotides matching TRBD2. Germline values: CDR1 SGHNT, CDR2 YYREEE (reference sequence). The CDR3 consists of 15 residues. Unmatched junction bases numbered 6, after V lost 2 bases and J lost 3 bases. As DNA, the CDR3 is TGTGCCAGCAGCTTCTCGGCTAGCGGGAACTACGAGCAGTACTTC. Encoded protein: CASSFSASGNYEQYF.

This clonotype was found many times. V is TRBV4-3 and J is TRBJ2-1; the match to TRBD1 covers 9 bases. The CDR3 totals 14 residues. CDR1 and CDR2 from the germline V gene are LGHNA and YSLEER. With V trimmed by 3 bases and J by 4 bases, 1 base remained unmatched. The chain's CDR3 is CASSQGTGYNEQFF. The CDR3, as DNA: TGCGCCAGCAGCCAGGGGACAGGGTACAATGAGCAGTTCTTC.

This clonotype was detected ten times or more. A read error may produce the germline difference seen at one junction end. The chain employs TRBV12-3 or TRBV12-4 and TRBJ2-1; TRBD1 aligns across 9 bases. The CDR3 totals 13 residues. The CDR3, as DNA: TGTGCCAGCAGCATGGGCACGACAGGGGGAAGGATCTTC. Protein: CASSMGTTGGRIF.

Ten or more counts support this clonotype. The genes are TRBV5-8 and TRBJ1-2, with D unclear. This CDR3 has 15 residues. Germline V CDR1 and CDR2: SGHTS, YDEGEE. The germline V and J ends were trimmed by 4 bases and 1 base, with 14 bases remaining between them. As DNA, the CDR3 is TGTGCCAGCAGCCACTCACGAGTAATTAACTATGGCTACACCTTC. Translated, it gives CASSHSRVINYGYTF.

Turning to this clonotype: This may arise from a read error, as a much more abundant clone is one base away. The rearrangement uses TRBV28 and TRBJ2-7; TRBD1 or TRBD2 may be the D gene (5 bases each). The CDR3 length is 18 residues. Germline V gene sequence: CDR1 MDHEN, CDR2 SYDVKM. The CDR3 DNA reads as TGTGCCCGCAGTGGCCTCCGGGACCCCGGTTTCCGGCCCTACGAGCAGTACTTC. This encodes CARSGLRDPGFRPYEQYF.

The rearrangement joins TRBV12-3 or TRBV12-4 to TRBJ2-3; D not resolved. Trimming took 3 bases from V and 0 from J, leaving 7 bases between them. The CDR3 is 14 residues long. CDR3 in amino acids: CASSFRRSTDTQYF. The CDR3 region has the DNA TGTGCCAGCAGTTTCCGGCGAAGCACAGATACGCAGTATTTT.

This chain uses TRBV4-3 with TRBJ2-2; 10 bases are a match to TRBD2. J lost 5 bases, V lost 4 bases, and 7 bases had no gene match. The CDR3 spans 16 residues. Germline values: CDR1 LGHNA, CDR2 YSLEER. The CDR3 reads CASSPSGGAMTGELFF. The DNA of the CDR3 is TGCGCCAGCAGCCCGAGCGGGGGGGCCATGACCGGGGAGCTGTTTTTT.

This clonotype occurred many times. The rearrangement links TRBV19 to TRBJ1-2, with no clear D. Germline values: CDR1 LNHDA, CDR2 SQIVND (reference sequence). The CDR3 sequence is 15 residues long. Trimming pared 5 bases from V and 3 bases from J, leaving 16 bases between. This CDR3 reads CASSASRDGHYGYTF. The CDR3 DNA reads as TGTGCCAGTAGTGCGAGCCGGGATGGTCACTATGGCTACACCTTC.

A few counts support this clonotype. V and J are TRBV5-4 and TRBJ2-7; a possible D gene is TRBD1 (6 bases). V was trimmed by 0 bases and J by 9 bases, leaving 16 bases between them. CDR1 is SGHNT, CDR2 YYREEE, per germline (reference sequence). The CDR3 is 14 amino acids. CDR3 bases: TGTGCCAGCAGCTTGGGGCAGGGGTATAGGGGGCAGTACTTC. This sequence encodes CASSLGQGYRGQYF.

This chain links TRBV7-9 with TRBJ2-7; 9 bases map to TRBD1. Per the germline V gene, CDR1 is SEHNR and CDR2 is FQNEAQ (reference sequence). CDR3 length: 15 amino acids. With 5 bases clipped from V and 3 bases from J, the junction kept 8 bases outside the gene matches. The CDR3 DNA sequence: TGTGCCAGCAGCCCGCCGGGACAGGGTCGCTACGAGCAGTACTTC. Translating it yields CASSPPGQGRYEQYF.